This T cell receptor (beta chain) came from a study of shared clonotypes between healthy human individuals. Background on the study: Sampling drew on donors who were a couple of women and a few men aged 18 to 49.

The CDR3 length is 15 residues. Germline-derived CDR1 and CDR2 are GTSNPN and SVGIG (reference sequence). V was clipped by 5 bases and J by 3 bases; unmatched bases: 10. The assay was carried out at the deep level. Once extracted for a subset, genomic DNA was divided evenly among several immunoSEQ plates. Here immunoSEQ multiplex PCR was the method, and the copy in TCRdb shows in-frame clones only, minus some. The repertoire holds roughly 500,000 clones, with around 78% as singletons. Worth noting for this clone: The antigen is not known. A single base separates this from a much larger clone, so it may be a read error. The same CDR3 is also encoded by other DNA sequences in this sample.

Whole-study results and caveats: Sequencing depth was expected to influence donor clonotype sharing.

This sequence was found in a woman between 40 and 50 years old in good health. Some clones in this sample may be carry-over from other donors' samples. The specimen was PBMCs. The genes are TRBV30 and TRBJ2-5; 9 bases agree with TRBD2. Written as DNA, the CDR3 is TGTGCCTGGGTTACGGGATTAGCGGGAGAAGAGACCCAGTACTTC. It encodes CAWVTGLAGEETQYF.